The 13 T cell receptor beta chains given below trace back to one sample, sequenced in a study of blood T cell repertoires in COVID-19. The protocol was immunoSEQ multiplex PCR, while the TCRdb copy is restricted to in-frame clones and leaves out a portion. The sample shows fewer than 200,000 clones, about 82% of them seen only once. The sequenced material came from peripheral blood. The receptors originated from a woman aged 80 or older with COVID-19, enrolled during active disease.

The chain couples TRBV11-2 to TRBJ1-2, with 7 bases lining up with TRBD1. The ends lost 4 bases at V and 8 bases at J; junction bases unmatched: 7. The germline V gene encodes CDR1 SGHAT and CDR2 FQNNGV. The CDR3 extends over 13 amino acids. The CDR3 spells CASSSSDRVGYTF. CDR3 coding DNA: TGTGCCAGCAGCTCTAGCGACAGGGTGGGCTACACCTTC.

The chain uses TRBV15 and TRBJ2-7; D is unclear. The ends were cut back, 3 bases at V and 3 bases at J, with 9 bases in the middle. Germline loops: CDR1 LNHNV, CDR2 YYDKDF (reference sequence). CDR3 size: 13 residues. The CDR3 region is CATSSQPYYEQYF. The CDR3 DNA follows: TGTGCCACCAGCAGCCAACCCTACTACGAGCAGTACTTC. Full variable domain (outside the CDR3, taken from reference TRBV15 and TRBJ2-7): DAMVIQNPRYQVTQFGKPVTLSCSQTLNHNVMYWYQQKSSQAPKLLFHYYDKDFNNEADTPDNFQSRRPNTSFCFLDIRSPGLGDTAMYLCATSSQPYYEQYFGPGTRLTVT.

The CDR3 DNA reads as TGTGCCAGCAGCTTGTGGTACAGTCAAGGACAGCCCCAGCATTTT. Translation: CASSLWYSQGQPQHF. The rearrangement uses TRBV5-6 and TRBJ1-5; D ambiguous. The V gene's germline CDR1 is SGHDT and CDR2 YYEEEE. Trimming removed 1 base from V and 7 bases from J, with 15 bases in between. CDR3 length: 15 residues. The full variable domain, in which reference TRBV5-6 and TRBJ1-5 provide the parts outside the CDR3, is DAGVTQSPTHLIKTRGQQVTLRCSPKSGHDTVSWYQQALGQGPQFIFQYYEEEERQRGNFPDRFSGHQFPNYSSELNVNALLLGDSALYLCASSLWYSQGQPQHFGDGTRLSIL.

This chain links TRBV5-6 with TRBJ1-4; TRBD1 matches at 7 bases. The CDR3 covers 17 residues. The germline CDR1 and CDR2 sequences are SGHDT and YYEEEE. Trimming removed 0 bases from V and 2 bases from J; junction bases left unmatched: 7. Written as DNA, the CDR3 is TGTGCCAGCAGCTTGGTGTCAGGGGGGTCGACTAATGAAAAACTGTTTTTT. Residues: CASSLVSGGSTNEKLFF.

V and J are TRBV28 and TRBJ1-4, with 7 bases that match TRBD1. V lost 5 bases to trimming and J lost 8 bases; unmatched junction nucleotides: 2. The CDR3 extends over 12 amino acids. The V gene's germline CDR1 is MDHEN and CDR2 SYDVKM. The CDR3 here is CASSRQGEKLFF. CDR3 bases: TGTGCCAGCAGTCGACAGGGAGAAAAACTGTTTTTT. The full variable domain, with the rest looked up from reference TRBV28 and TRBJ1-4, is DVKVTQSSRYLVKRTGEKVFLECVQDMDHENMFWYRQDPGLGLRLIYFSYDVKMKEKGDIPEGYSVSREKKERFSLILESASTNQTSMYLCASSRQGEKLFFGSGTQLSVL.

V usage is TRBV10-1 and J usage is TRBJ1-1; weak D call: TRBD1 (6 bases). V was trimmed by 0 bases and J by 2 bases, leaving 13 bases between them. The CDR3 length is 16 residues. Germline loops: CDR1 WNHNN, CDR2 SYGVQD (reference sequence). CDR3 DNA sequence: TGCGCCAGCAGTGAGTCGTCCGCAGGGGCCAACACTGAAGCTTTCTTT. Its protein is CASSESSAGANTEAFF.

The chain carries TRBV7-3 and TRBJ2-2, with a possible D match to TRBD2 (6 bases). The V gene's germline CDR1 is SGHTA and CDR2 FQGTGA. V lost 5 bases and J 6 bases, leaving 10 bases between the germline ends. The CDR3 sequence is 13 residues long. The CDR3: CASSPRGSGELFF. The CDR3 DNA reads as TGTGCCAGCAGCCCACGGGGGTCCGGGGAGCTGTTTTTT.

This clone showed up just a few times. The chain combines TRBV7-2 with TRBJ1-2; the D is unclear. Deletions cut 1 base from V and 2 bases from J, with 8 bases between. The V gene's germline CDR1 is SGHTA and CDR2 FQGNSA. This CDR3 is 14 amino acids long. In DNA form, the CDR3 reads TGTGCCAGCAGCTTAGGTCGCAGAAACTATGGCTACACCTTC. Translating gives CASSLGRRNYGYTF.

The chain carries TRBV28 and TRBJ1-2; D remains ambiguous. The CDR3 runs 14 residues. Germline V gene sequence: CDR1 MDHEN, CDR2 SYDVKM. V lost 5 bases, J lost 3 bases, and 13 bases lay in between. DNA of the CDR3: TGTGCCAGCAGTCAGGAGAGGGCCCACTATGGCTACACCTTC. Its translation: CASSQERAHYGYTF.

The CDR3 nucleotides are TGTGCCAGCAAGGGACAGGGGGCGGTCGGTAGCTATGGCTACACCTTC. It translates to CASKGQGAVGSYGYTF. The gene calls are TRBV2 and TRBJ1-2, with 12 bases that match TRBD1. After removal of 7 bases from V and 4 bases from J, the junction contained 10 bases not matched to a gene. CDR1 and CDR2 (germline): SNHLY, FYNNEI. The CDR3 contains 16 residues.

This chain uses TRBV3-1 (or the pseudogene TRBV3-2) with TRBJ2-7, with TRBD2 matching over 8 bases. The CDR3 sequence is 17 residues long. Germline CDR1 and CDR2: LGHDT and YNNKEL (reference sequence). The trim removed 4 bases at V and 0 bases at J, leaving 11 bases unmatched. CDR3 loop: CASSRPNSGTYSYEQYF. Here the CDR3 DNA reads TGTGCCAGCAGCCGGCCTAATAGCGGGACCTACTCCTACGAGCAGTACTTC.

The chain carries TRBV2 and TRBJ1-2; 9 bases match TRBD1. This CDR3 contains 14 residues. Germline lookup yields CDR1 SNHLY and CDR2 FYNNEI. With V trimmed by 0 bases and J by 5 bases, 1 base remained unmatched. The DNA of the CDR3 is TGTGCCAGCAGTGAAGCGGGACAGGGTTATGGCTACACCTTC. It codes for CASSEAGQGYGYTF.

J is TRBJ1-1 and V is TRBV6-5; the D gene is possibly TRBD1 (6 bases). Germline V gives CDR1 MNHEY, CDR2 SVGAGI. This CDR3 comprises 13 residues. The V and J ends lost 8 bases and 1 base respectively, with 11 bases between them. DNA for the CDR3: TGTGCCAGCTCCAGGGGTGAGAACACTGAAGCTTTCTTT. It specifies CASSRGENTEAFF.